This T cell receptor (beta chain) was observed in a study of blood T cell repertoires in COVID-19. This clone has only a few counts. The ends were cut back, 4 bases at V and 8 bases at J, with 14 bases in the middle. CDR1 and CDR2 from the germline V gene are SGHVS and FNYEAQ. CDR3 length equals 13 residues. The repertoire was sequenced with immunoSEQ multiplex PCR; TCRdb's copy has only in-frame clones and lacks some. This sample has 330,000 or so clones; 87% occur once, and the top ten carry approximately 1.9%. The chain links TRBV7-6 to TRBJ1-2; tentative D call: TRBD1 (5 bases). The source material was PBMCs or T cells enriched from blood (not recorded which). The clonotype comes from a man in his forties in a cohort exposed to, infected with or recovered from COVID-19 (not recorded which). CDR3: CASSSSPDTGYTF. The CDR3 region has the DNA TGTGCCAGCAGCTCCAGCCCGGACACGGGCTACACCTTC.